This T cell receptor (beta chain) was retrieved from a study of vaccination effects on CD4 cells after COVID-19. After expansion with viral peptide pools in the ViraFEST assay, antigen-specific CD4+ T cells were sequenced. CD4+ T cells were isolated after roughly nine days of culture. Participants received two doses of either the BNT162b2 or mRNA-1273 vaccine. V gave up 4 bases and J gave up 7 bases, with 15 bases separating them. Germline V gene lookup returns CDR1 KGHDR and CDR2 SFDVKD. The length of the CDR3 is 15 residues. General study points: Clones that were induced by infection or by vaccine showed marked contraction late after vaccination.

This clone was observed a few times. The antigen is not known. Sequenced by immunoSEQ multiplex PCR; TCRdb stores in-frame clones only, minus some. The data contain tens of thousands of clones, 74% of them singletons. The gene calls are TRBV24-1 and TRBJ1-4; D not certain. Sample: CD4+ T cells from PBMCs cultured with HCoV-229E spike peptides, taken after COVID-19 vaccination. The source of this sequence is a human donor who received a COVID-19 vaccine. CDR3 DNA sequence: TGTGCCACCAGTGACTCTATGACGTCAGGTGAAAAACTGTTTTTT. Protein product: CATSDSMTSGEKLFF.